Each of the 7 T cell receptor beta chains below was sequenced from the same sample in a study of early T cells in non-severe SARS-CoV-2 infection. TCRdb reprocessed the 5' RACE reads with MiXCR, giving one entry per CDR3 protein. The data hold 70,000 or so distinct CDR3 sequences, with less than 15% observed a single time. The sequenced sample was whole blood. These receptors were obtained from an adult who was a healthcare worker with PCR-confirmed SARS-CoV-2 infection or an uninfected control (not recorded which).

The chain carries TRBV6-2 or TRBV6-3 and TRBJ2-4, with TRBD1 matching over 8 bases. CDR1 and CDR2 (germline): MNHEY, SVGEGT. This CDR3 is built from 16 residues. V shed 7 bases, J shed 8 bases, and the junction held 16 bases outside the gene matches. CDR3: CASNYDRGFTRDIQYF. In nucleotides, the CDR3 is TGTGCCAGCAACTATGACAGGGGATTTACCAGGGACATTCAGTACTTC.

The chain is built from TRBV5-4 and TRBJ2-3; D might be TRBD1 (6 bases). The germline CDR1 and CDR2 sequences are SGHNT and YYREEE (reference sequence). This CDR3 spans 14 amino acids. V was clipped by 4 bases and J by 4 bases, with 13 bases between them. CDR3: CASSESTGPDTQYF. In DNA, the CDR3 is TGTGCCAGCAGCGAGAGTACAGGGCCAGATACGCAGTATTTT.

This clonotype was counted many times. This CDR3 is CASSLVLSSDTQYF. CDR3 coding DNA: TGTGCCAGCAGCTTAGTCCTAAGTTCCGATACGCAGTATTTT. The chain uses TRBV7-9 and TRBJ2-3; no definite D call. Germline-derived CDR1 and CDR2 are SEHNR and FQNEAQ (reference sequence). The CDR3 sequence is 14 residues long. The ends were cut back, 1 base at V and 6 bases at J, with 11 bases in the middle. Variable domain in full (rest from reference TRBV7-9 and TRBJ2-3): DTGVSQNPRHKITKRGQNVTFRCDPISEHNRLYWYRQTLGQGPEFLTYFQNEAQLEKSRLLSDRFSAERPKGSFSTLEIQRTEQGDSAMYLCASSLVLSSDTQYFGPGTRLTVL.

Many counts were recorded for this clonotype. The rearrangement links TRBV12-3 or TRBV12-4 to TRBJ1-4; 7 bases agree with TRBD1. The CDR3 totals 15 residues. The V and J ends lost 1 base and 5 bases, in that order; junction bases with no gene match: 4. The CDR3 spells CASSLGTGANEKLFF. Written as DNA, the CDR3 is TGTGCCAGCAGTTTAGGGACAGGTGCGAATGAAAAACTGTTTTTT.

The rearrangement joins TRBV6-2 or TRBV6-3 to TRBJ1-1; maybe TRBD1 (5 bases). Deletions cut 2 bases from V and 6 bases from J, with 16 bases between. Germline V gene data show CDR1 as MNHEY and CDR2 as SVGEGT. The CDR3 spans 15 residues. The CDR3 is CASSYDPWRGAEAFF. The DNA for the CDR3 is TGTGCCAGCAGTTACGACCCCTGGCGGGGGGCTGAAGCTTTCTTT.

This sequence joins TRBV7-9 and TRBJ1-1, with a possible D match to TRBD1 (5 bases). V was shortened by 5 bases and J by 4 bases, with 14 bases between the two germline ends. Germline CDR1 reads SEHNR; CDR2 reads FQNEAQ (reference sequence). The CDR3 contains 14 residues. The CDR3 is CASSRGRGGTEAFF. The CDR3 DNA reads as TGTGCCAGCAGCCGAGGAAGGGGAGGCACTGAAGCTTTCTTT.

This clonotype was seen only a few times. This rearrangement joins TRBV4-1 to TRBJ2-2; 9 nucleotides line up with TRBD2. The CDR3 contains 15 residues. The J segment lost 7 bases and the V segment lost 5 bases, leaving 8 bases of the junction unmatched. Germline V gives CDR1 MGHRA, CDR2 YSYEKL. The CDR3 nucleotides are TGCGCCAGCAGCTATAGCGGGGGCGGAGTCGGGGAGCTGTTTTTT. Translated, it gives CASSYSGGGVGELFF.